The next 30 T cell receptor beta chains were all read from a single sample in a study of neurological immune-mediated disorders. TCRdb reprocessed the 5' RACE reads with MiXCR, giving one entry per CDR3 protein. Of 30,000 or so distinct CDR3 sequences in the sample, around 4.5% were seen once. Sequencing used PBMCs. These receptors were obtained from a man younger than 35 in good health.

This clonotype was seen ten or more times. This chain connects TRBV12-3 or TRBV12-4 to TRBJ2-1; 8 bases are a match to TRBD1. The CDR3 has 15 amino acids. V was pared by 5 bases and J by 7 bases, with 10 bases of the junction left unmatched. CDR3 bases: TGTGCCAGCAGTCTACCCGGGACAGGCCTAAATGAGCAGTTCTTC. Protein product: CASSLPGTGLNEQFF.

This clonotype turned up a few times. The junction departs from the called germline gene at one end, perhaps through a read error. The chain is built from TRBV7-8 and TRBJ2-1; TRBD2 matches 9 bases. The CDR3 consists of 17 residues. The germline V gene encodes CDR1 SGHVS and CDR2 FQNEAQ. CDR3 loop: CASSSPLLAGVGNGQFF. The CDR3 DNA reads TGTGCCAGCAGCTCGCCACTACTAGCGGGTGTAGGCAATGGGCAGTTCTTC.

Ten or more counts support this clonotype. The V gene is TRBV5-6, the J gene TRBJ1-1; unclear D gene. Germline loops: CDR1 SGHDT, CDR2 YYEEEE. The V end lost 0 bases, the J end lost 11 bases, and 11 bases lay between the germline ends. This CDR3 is built from 12 residues. The CDR3 spells CASSLVPGAAFF. The CDR3 DNA reads as TGTGCCAGCAGCTTGGTTCCAGGTGCGGCTTTCTTT.

This clonotype was detected many times. The DNA of the CDR3 is TGCAGTGCTCACCGTGGCGGGGGCTTAACCGGGGAGCTGTTTTTT. It translates to CSAHRGGGLTGELFF. V is TRBV20-1 and J is TRBJ2-2, with D perhaps TRBD2 (7 bases). Germline-derived CDR1 and CDR2 are DFQATT and SNEGSKA (reference sequence). The CDR3 is made up of 15 amino acids. With 5 bases removed from V and 5 bases from J, the gap between germline ends came to 18 bases.

This clonotype was detected many times. The V and J genes are TRBV25-1 and TRBJ1-6; no firm D call. V gave up 1 base and J gave up 9 bases, with 7 bases separating them. The CDR3 loop spans 13 amino acids. The germline V gene encodes CDR1 MGHDK and CDR2 SYGVNS. The CDR3 DNA reads TGTGCCAGCAGTGAATCGGGAGCTTCACCCCTCCACTTT. Encoded protein: CASSESGASPLHF.

The V and J genes are TRBV20-1 and TRBJ1-5; D unclear. Germline CDR1 reads DFQATT; CDR2 reads SNEGSKA (reference sequence). The CDR3 consists of 12 residues. Deletions cut 0 bases from V and 6 bases from J, with 6 bases between. The CDR3: CSARDRAQPQHF. Here the CDR3 DNA reads TGCAGTGCTAGAGATCGGGCTCAGCCCCAGCATTTT.

This clonotype was picked up many times. This sequence joins TRBV19 and TRBJ2-1; D is possibly TRBD1 or TRBD2 (5 bases each). The CDR3 is 17 amino acids. Trimming shortened V by 5 bases and J by 0 bases, and 17 bases separated the two germline ends. The V gene's germline CDR1 is LNHDA and CDR2 SQIVND (reference sequence). The CDR3 protein is CASSVAGAGRSYNEQFF. The CDR3 nucleotides are TGTGCCAGTAGTGTCGCCGGGGCAGGCCGCTCCTACAATGAGCAGTTCTTC.

This clonotype has ten or more counts. At one of its ends the junction is not consistent with the germline gene, which may arise from a read error. CDR3 residues: CASSPDESAQGNF. The CDR3, as DNA: TGTGCCAGCTCACCCGACGAGAGTGCCCAAGGGAATTTT. The chain uses TRBV18 and TRBJ1-1; D unclear. From germline, CDR1 is KGHSH and CDR2 LQKENI. This CDR3 is 13 amino acids long.

This clonotype has a count of ten or more. The chain is built from TRBV5-1 and TRBJ2-7; D may match TRBD1 or TRBD2 (6 bases each). The CDR3 totals 15 residues. Trimming took 2 bases from V and 7 from J, leaving 19 bases between them. CDR1 SGHRS and CDR2 YFSETQ come from the germline V gene. The CDR3 loop is CASSLRGGLTGEQYF. As DNA, the CDR3 is TGCGCCAGCAGCTTACGAGGGGGGCTGACCGGGGAGCAGTACTTC.

This clonotype was seen repeatedly, ten times or more. The CDR3 sequence is CSAAPRGLNEKLFF. CDR3 DNA: TGCAGTGCGGCGCCGCGCGGGTTGAATGAAAAACTGTTTTTT. The chain couples TRBV20-1 to TRBJ1-4, with unresolved D. Germline V gene lookup returns CDR1 DFQATT and CDR2 SNEGSKA (reference sequence). The CDR3 extends over 14 amino acids. V lost 6 bases to trimming and J lost 5 bases, with 16 bases between them.

This clonotype was seen repeatedly, ten times or more. V usage is TRBV29-1 and J usage is TRBJ2-7; TRBD2 is a possible D gene (6 bases). V was shortened by 4 bases and J by 3 bases, with 13 bases between the two germline ends. The CDR3 runs to 13 residues. Per germline, CDR1 SQVTM and CDR2 ANQGSEA. CDR3: CSVGTGGYYEQYF. CDR3 nucleotides: TGCAGCGTTGGAACTGGGGGGTACTACGAGCAGTACTTC.

This clonotype was picked up many times. The chain recombines TRBV20-1 with TRBJ2-4; 8 nucleotides match TRBD2. This CDR3 has 12 amino acids. V lost 5 bases and J lost 8; bases outside the gene matches: 5. The germline V gene encodes CDR1 DFQATT and CDR2 SNEGSKA (reference sequence). CDR3 DNA sequence: TGCAGTGCTGGAGGTAGCGGGGACATTCAGTACTTC. It specifies CSAGGSGDIQYF.

This clonotype appeared many times. The CDR3 sequence is CASRSGRGGWEQYF. In DNA form, the CDR3 reads TGTGCCAGCAGATCCGGACGGGGGGGCTGGGAGCAGTACTTC. The chain recombines TRBV7-2 with TRBJ2-7, with 8 bases aligning to TRBD2. Germline CDR1 SGHTA, CDR2 FQGNSA. This CDR3 is 14 amino acids long. V dropped 6 bases and J dropped 7; count of bases not matched to a gene: 11.

This clonotype was recorded at least ten times. This sequence joins TRBV11-1 and TRBJ1-1; D remains ambiguous. Germline V gives CDR1 SGHAT, CDR2 FQDESV (reference sequence). The CDR3 extends over 14 amino acids. Trimming left V 5 bases short and J 3 bases short, with 13 bases between. In DNA form, the CDR3 reads TGTGCCAGCAGCCATAGGGTAGAGGACACTGAAGCTTTCTTT. This sequence encodes CASSHRVEDTEAFF.

This clonotype came up many times. This rearrangement joins TRBV5-1 to TRBJ2-3; TRBD2 matches at 8 bases. CDR3 size: 15 residues. Germline CDR1 is SGHRS and CDR2 is YFSETQ. Germline trimming cut 1 base from V and 6 bases from J; bases unmatched to any gene: 7. The CDR3 DNA is TGCGCCAGCAGCTTGTATGGCGGGGGGTCGGATACGCAGTATTTT. Translation gives CASSLYGGGSDTQYF.

This clonotype was counted a few times. A much larger clone differs by one base, so this may be a read error. V is TRBV20-1 and J is TRBJ2-7, with TRBD1 matching 9 bases. The CDR3 is made up of 15 amino acids. Looked up from germline, CDR1 is DFQATT and CDR2 is SNEGSKA (reference sequence). The V segment lost 0 bases and the J segment 3 bases; nucleotides outside the gene matches: 6. The CDR3, as DNA: TGCAGTGCTAGAGAACCCGGGACAGGGTTCTACGAGCAGTACTTC. It specifies CSAREPGTGFYEQYF.

This clonotype was found many times. The J gene is TRBJ2-3, the V gene TRBV5-1; TRBD2 matches 8 bases. CDR1 is SGHRS, CDR2 YFSETQ, per germline. The V gene end was trimmed by 2 bases and the J gene end by 0 bases; junction bases not matched to a gene: 14. The CDR3 is made up of 19 amino acids. CDR3 in amino acids: CASSLDRGGWITSTDTQYF. The CDR3 region has the DNA TGCGCCAGCAGCTTAGATCGGGGGGGATGGATTACTAGCACAGATACGCAGTATTTT.

This clonotype was picked up many times. The genes are TRBV3-1 and TRBJ2-3, with D possibly being TRBD2 (6 bases). The germline V gene has CDR1 LGHDT and CDR2 YNNKEL (reference sequence). The CDR3 sequence is 15 residues long. With 1 base removed from V and 0 bases from J, the gap between germline ends came to 8 bases. CDR3 in DNA: TGTGCCAGCAGCCAAGTAGGAGGGAGCACAGATACGCAGTATTTT. This gives the protein CASSQVGGSTDTQYF.

This clonotype came up many times. This sequence joins TRBV6-5 and TRBJ1-4; no reliable D call. The CDR3 contains 18 residues. V was shortened by 0 bases and J by 0 bases, with 14 bases between the two germline ends. Germline V gene sequence: CDR1 MNHEY, CDR2 SVGAGI. In nucleotides, the CDR3 is TGTGCCAGCAGTTACTCTACGGTCATCGATGCAACTAATGAAAAACTGTTTTTT. Protein: CASSYSTVIDATNEKLFF.

This clonotype occurred many times. CDR3 protein: CASSPYPGQILNQPQHF. As DNA, the CDR3 is TGTGCCAGCAGCCCATATCCGGGACAGATTTTGAATCAGCCCCAGCATTTT. This chain joins TRBV3-1 and TRBJ1-5; 7 bases match TRBD1. Germline V gene lookup returns CDR1 LGHDT and CDR2 YNNKEL (reference sequence). The CDR3 contains 17 residues. Germline trimming cut 4 bases from V and 4 bases from J; bases unmatched to any gene: 13. Full variable domain (remainder filled in from reference TRBV3-1 and TRBJ1-5): DTAVSQTPKYLVTQMGNDKSIKCEQNLGHDTMYWYKQDSKKFLKIMFSYNNKELIINETVPNRFSPKSPDKAHLNLHINSLELGDSAVYFCASSPYPGQILNQPQHFGDGTRLSIL.

This clonotype was detected ten times or more. The J gene is TRBJ2-3, the V gene TRBV6-1; D gene ambiguous. From germline, CDR1 is MNHNS and CDR2 SASEGT. V lost 10 bases and J 4 bases, leaving 6 bases between the germline ends. This CDR3 has 10 residues. CDR3 coding DNA: TGTGCCACTCGGGCAGATACGCAGTATTTT. Protein: CATRADTQYF.

This clonotype was observed at least ten times. This sequence joins TRBV29-1 and TRBJ1-5; 7 bases map to TRBD1. The length of the CDR3 is 14 residues. The junction had 8 bases not matched to a gene; V was cut back by 4 bases and J by 5 bases. CDR1 SQVTM and CDR2 ANQGSEA come from the germline V gene. CDR3 sequence: CSVAETGKDQPQHF. DNA for the CDR3: TGCAGCGTTGCCGAGACAGGGAAGGATCAGCCCCAGCATTTT.

This chain joins TRBV7-6 and TRBJ2-6, with 7 positions matching TRBD1. V lost 0 bases to trimming and J lost 0 bases; unmatched junction nucleotides: 8. CDR3 length equals 19 residues. The V gene's germline CDR1 is SGHVS and CDR2 FNYEAQ. CDR3: CASSLAPTGKYSGANVLTF. CDR3 sequence (DNA): TGTGCCAGCAGCTTAGCGCCGACAGGGAAGTACTCTGGGGCCAACGTCCTGACTTTC.

This clonotype came up many times. The chain links TRBV27 to TRBJ2-1; 9 bases are shared with TRBD1. The CDR3 has 14 amino acids. Germline CDR1 MNHEY, CDR2 SMNVEV (reference sequence). With V trimmed by 4 bases and J by 4 bases, 2 bases remained unmatched. CDR3 loop: CASSWDRVYNEQFF. CDR3 bases: TGTGCCAGCAGTTGGGACAGGGTGTACAATGAGCAGTTCTTC.

This clonotype was seen many times. The rearrangement joins TRBV7-9 to TRBJ2-7, with D unresolved. The CDR3 has 15 amino acids. V was pared by 0 bases and J by 0 bases, with 9 bases between. Germline V gives CDR1 SEHNR, CDR2 FQNEAQ (reference sequence). The CDR3 bases are TGTGCCAGCAGCTTAGCGCCGGAGAGCTCCTACGAGCAGTACTTC. Its protein is CASSLAPESSYEQYF.

At least ten counts were recorded for this clonotype. The chain has TRBV7-2 and TRBJ2-3; 9 nucleotides align to TRBD2. The CDR3 consists of 15 residues. In germline, CDR1 is SGHTA, CDR2 FQGNSA. V shed 2 bases, J shed 6 bases, and the junction held 6 bases outside the gene matches. In DNA form, the CDR3 reads TGTGCCAGCAGCTTATCGGCGGGGGGGCGGGATACGCAGTATTTT. Its translation: CASSLSAGGRDTQYF.

This clonotype was observed at least ten times. The chain links TRBV4-1 to TRBJ2-5; D unclear. The CDR3 consists of 13 residues. The V end lost 2 bases, the J end lost 7 bases, and 11 bases lay between the germline ends. The V gene's germline CDR1 is MGHRA and CDR2 YSYEKL. The CDR3 sequence is CASSQIFGGTQYF. CDR3 nucleotides: TGCGCCAGCAGCCAAATTTTCGGTGGGACCCAGTACTTC.

This clonotype was seen ten or more times. This chain uses TRBV12-3 or TRBV12-4 with TRBJ1-5, with 7 bases lining up with TRBD1. The CDR3 runs to 16 residues. V shed 2 bases and J 5 bases; nucleotides not matched to a gene: 9. The CDR3 protein is CASSLYGGGLYQPQHF. CDR3 in DNA: TGTGCCAGCAGTTTATACGGAGGGGGCCTTTATCAGCCCCAGCATTTT.

This clonotype was found many times. The chain carries TRBV5-1 and TRBJ2-2, with 7 bases fitting TRBD1. The CDR3 runs to 15 residues. V trimming: 4 bases; J trimming: 0 bases; junction bases outside the gene matches: 3. Germline-derived CDR1 and CDR2 are SGHRS and YFSETQ. The CDR3 spells CASSRQGTNTGELFF. The CDR3 nucleotides read TGCGCCAGCAGCAGACAGGGTACGAACACCGGGGAGCTGTTTTTT.

This clonotype was seen many times. The CDR3 DNA is TGCAGTGCTAGTGGGCAGCCCAATCAGCCCCAGCATTTT. It is translated as CSASGQPNQPQHF. The V gene is TRBV20-1, the J gene TRBJ1-5; the D is unclear. The CDR3 loop spans 13 amino acids. Looked up from germline, CDR1 is DFQATT and CDR2 is SNEGSKA (reference sequence). V lost 3 bases and J lost 3, with 9 bases in between.